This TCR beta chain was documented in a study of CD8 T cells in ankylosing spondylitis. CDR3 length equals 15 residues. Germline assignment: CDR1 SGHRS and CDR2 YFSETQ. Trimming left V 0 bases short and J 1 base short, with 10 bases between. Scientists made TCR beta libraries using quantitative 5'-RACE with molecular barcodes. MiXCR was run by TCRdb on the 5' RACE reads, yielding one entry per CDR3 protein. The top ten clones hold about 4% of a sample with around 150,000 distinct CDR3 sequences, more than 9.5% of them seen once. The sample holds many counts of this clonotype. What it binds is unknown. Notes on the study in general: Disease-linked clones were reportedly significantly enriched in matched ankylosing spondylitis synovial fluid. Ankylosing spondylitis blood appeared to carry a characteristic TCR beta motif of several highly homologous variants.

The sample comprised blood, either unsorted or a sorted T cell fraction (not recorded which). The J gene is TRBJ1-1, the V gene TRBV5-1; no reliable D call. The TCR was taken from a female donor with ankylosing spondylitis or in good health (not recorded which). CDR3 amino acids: CASSLAGSENTEAFF. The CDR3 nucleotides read TGCGCCAGCAGCTTGGCCGGTAGCGAGAACACTGAAGCTTTCTTT.